Listed here are 5 T cell receptor beta chains from one sample, sequenced in a study of blood T cell repertoires in COVID-19 (dated by TCRdb to the early 2020s). The method was the immunoSEQ multiplex PCR assay. TCRdb re-hosts the immuneACCESS table, in-frame sequences only. Its copies lack some clones; in the studies checked, an unresolved V gene accounts for under half of them, and the cause for the rest is not known. The sample table records about 310,000 clones; about 91% of these occur just once. The ten largest clones take up around 9.3% of the sample. The sequencing input was PBMCs or T cells enriched from blood (not recorded which). Receptors were obtained from a woman aged 18 to 35 who had recovered from COVID-19.

The V call is TRBV10-2, the J call TRBJ1-5, with 7 bases fitting TRBD1. Trimming at V came to 8 bases and at J to 1 base, leaving 5 bases not matched to a gene. CDR1 is WSHSY, CDR2 SAAADI, per germline. CDR3 size: 14 residues. The CDR3 coding sequence is TGCGCCAGCTCGACAGGGAACAGCAATCAGCCCCAGCATTTT. It is translated as CASSTGNSNQPQHF.

This clone was detected a few times. The same CDR3 can be traced to other DNA sequences in this sample. V usage is TRBV18 and J usage is TRBJ1-3; 9 bases are shared with TRBD1. The CDR3 runs to 16 residues. Per germline, CDR1 KGHSH and CDR2 LQKENI. Losses at the gene ends were 3 bases for V and 2 bases for J; bases not matched to a gene: 5. CDR3 DNA sequence: TGTGCCAGCTCACCGATCCGACAGGGGGCTGGAAACACCATATATTTT. Protein: CASSPIRQGAGNTIYF. The variable domain in full, completed from reference TRBV18 and TRBJ1-3, reads NAGVMQNPRHLVRRRGQEARLRCSPMKGHSHVYWYRQLPEEGLKFMVYLQKENIIDESGMPKERFSAEFPKEGPSILRIQQVVRGDSAAYFCASSPIRQGAGNTIYFGEGSWLTVV.

The rearrangement links TRBV10-3 to TRBJ2-7, with 16 positions matching TRBD2. This CDR3 spans 16 amino acids. Germline V gives CDR1 ENHRY, CDR2 SYGVKD. V shed 7 bases, J shed 5 bases, and the junction held 8 bases outside the gene matches. CDR3 sequence: CAITPGLAGGGNEQYF. CDR3 nucleotide sequence: TGTGCCATCACCCCGGGACTAGCGGGGGGGGGAAACGAGCAGTACTTC.

This clone was seen only a few times. The chain links TRBV4-2 to TRBJ2-3; 11 bases agree with TRBD2. The CDR3 spans 17 residues. Germline-derived CDR1 and CDR2 are LGHNA and YNFKEQ. The junction had 4 bases not matched to a gene; V was cut back by 1 base and J by 1 base. The CDR3 nucleotides are TGTGCCAGCAGCCAAGCAACTAGCGGGGGAGGCACAGATACGCAGTATTTT. Encoded protein: CASSQATSGGGTDTQYF.

This chain joins TRBV3-1 (or the pseudogene TRBV3-2) and TRBJ1-3; D unresolved. Trimming left V 4 bases short and J 0 bases short, with 10 bases between. The CDR3 sequence is 15 residues long. From germline, CDR1 is LGHDT and CDR2 YNNKEL (reference sequence). CDR3 region: CASSRGQLSGNTIYF. The CDR3 DNA sequence: TGTGCCAGCAGCCGAGGCCAGCTCTCTGGAAACACCATATATTTT.